The next 11 T cell receptor beta chains were all read from a single sample in a study of T-cell reconstitution after alpha-beta-depleted transplantation in children. Unique molecular identifiers were built into the TCRbeta library. MiXCR, run by TCRdb on the PCR reads, gives a single entry per CDR3 protein. This table holds 190,000 or so distinct CDR3 sequences, roughly 7.5% found once. Sequencing was performed on PBMCs from the stem cell graft donor, taken from the stem cell graft. The receptor source for this set is a human donor who donated a stem cell graft to a child with Wiskott-Aldrich syndrome.

In its sample, this clonotype was seen many times. The rearrangement uses TRBV4-1 and TRBJ2-5, with 7 bases that match TRBD1. CDR1 and CDR2 from the germline V gene are MGHRA and YSYEKL. V shed 0 bases, J shed 0 bases, and the junction held 7 bases outside the gene matches. This CDR3 region has 17 residues. In DNA, the CDR3 is TGCGCCAGCAGCCAAGATCAAAGGGGGCCAGACCAAGAGACCCAGTACTTC. It specifies CASSQDQRGPDQETQYF.

The chain employs TRBV5-1 and TRBJ2-1, with 7 bases matching TRBD2. CDR1 and CDR2 (germline): SGHRS, YFSETQ. The CDR3 covers 14 residues. With 0 bases clipped from V and 6 bases from J, the junction kept 3 bases outside the gene matches. In DNA, the CDR3 is TGCGCCAGCAGCTTGGGCGGGGGACCCAATGAGCAGTTCTTC. Its translation is CASSLGGGPNEQFF.

This clonotype was counted many times. The chain's CDR3 is CASTREHGNGYTF. The CDR3 DNA reads as TGTGCCAGCACAAGAGAGCATGGTAATGGCTACACCTTC. The genes are TRBV7-9 and TRBJ1-2; D is ambiguous. The germline V gene has CDR1 SEHNR and CDR2 FQNEAQ (reference sequence). This CDR3 comprises 13 residues. Trimming pared 7 bases from V and 6 bases from J, leaving 15 bases between.

This clonotype was recorded at least ten times. CDR3 nucleotide sequence: TGTGCCAGCAGCTTAGTGGAGTACTACGAGCAGTACTTC. It translates to CASSLVEYYEQYF. The genes are TRBV7-8 and TRBJ2-7; no reliable D call. V was clipped by 1 base and J by 3 bases, with 7 bases between them. This CDR3 spans 13 amino acids. Germline V lookup: CDR1 SGHVS, CDR2 FQNEAQ.

This clonotype was seen at least ten times. The chain has TRBV5-1 and TRBJ1-5; maybe TRBD1 (5 bases). CDR1 is SGHRS and CDR2 is YFSETQ in the germline V gene. V lost 0 bases and J 6 bases, leaving 10 bases between the germline ends. The CDR3 contains 14 residues. Written as DNA, the CDR3 is TGCGCCAGCAGCTTGGAAGGGGATACTCAGCCCCAGCATTTT. It specifies CASSLEGDTQPQHF.

This clonotype was seen a few times. The rearrangement uses TRBV5-1 and TRBJ2-3; D ambiguous. V was shortened by 0 bases and J by 2 bases, with 10 bases between the two germline ends. The CDR3 is 15 amino acids. The germline V gene encodes CDR1 SGHRS and CDR2 YFSETQ. The CDR3 DNA follows: TGCGCCAGCAGCTTGGGACGGATGACCACAGATACGCAGTATTTT. Translation: CASSLGRMTTDTQYF.

In this sample, this clonotype turned up many times. The chain joins TRBV5-1 to TRBJ1-6; 9 positions agree with TRBD1. V lost 4 bases to trimming and J lost 11 bases; unmatched junction nucleotides: 7. The CDR3 loop spans 14 amino acids. Germline lookup yields CDR1 SGHRS and CDR2 YFSETQ. The CDR3 sequence: CASSIGQGLAPLHF. In DNA form, the CDR3 reads TGCGCCAGCAGCATAGGACAGGGGTTAGCACCCCTCCACTTT.

This clonotype came up many times. The chain uses TRBV12-3 or TRBV12-4 and TRBJ2-1; D remains ambiguous. This CDR3 is 14 amino acids long. The ends were cut back, 5 bases at V and 2 bases at J, with 10 bases in the middle. The CDR3 nucleotides read TGTGCCAGCAGTGTCGGCCAACCCTACAATGAGCAGTTCTTC. Protein sequence: CASSVGQPYNEQFF.

This clonotype has ten or more counts. V is TRBV5-1 and J is TRBJ2-7, with D unclear. This CDR3 region has 14 residues. Trimming shortened V by 0 bases and J by 4 bases, and 11 bases separated the two germline ends. Per germline, CDR1 SGHRS and CDR2 YFSETQ. This chain's CDR3 is CASSLDEIRYEQYF. The DNA for the CDR3 is TGCGCCAGCAGCTTGGATGAGATCCGATACGAGCAGTACTTC. Full variable domain (outside the CDR3, taken from reference TRBV5-1 and TRBJ2-7): KAGVTQTPRYLIKTRGQQVTLSCSPISGHRSVSWYQQTPGQGLQFLFEYFSETQRNKGNFPGRFSGRQFSNSRSEMNVSTLELGDSALYLCASSLDEIRYEQYFGPGTRLTVT.

This clonotype was seen repeatedly, ten times or more. V is TRBV12-3 or TRBV12-4 and J is TRBJ2-1, with D possibly TRBD2 on 6 matching bases. CDR3 length: 14 amino acids. Trimming took off 4 bases at V and 8 bases at J, with 15 bases between the two ends. The chain's CDR3 is CASSSGGLNYEQFF. CDR3 sequence (DNA): TGTGCCAGCAGTTCCGGGGGACTCAACTATGAGCAGTTCTTC.

The V and J genes are TRBV6-6 and TRBJ1-1; 7 bases line up with TRBD1. The CDR3 loop spans 13 amino acids. V was pared by 10 bases and J by 1 base, with 6 bases of the junction left unmatched. Per the germline V gene, CDR1 is MNHNY and CDR2 is SVGAGI (reference sequence). The CDR3 reads CATRQGTNTEAFF. The CDR3 DNA sequence: TGTGCCACCAGACAGGGTACGAACACTGAAGCTTTCTTT.